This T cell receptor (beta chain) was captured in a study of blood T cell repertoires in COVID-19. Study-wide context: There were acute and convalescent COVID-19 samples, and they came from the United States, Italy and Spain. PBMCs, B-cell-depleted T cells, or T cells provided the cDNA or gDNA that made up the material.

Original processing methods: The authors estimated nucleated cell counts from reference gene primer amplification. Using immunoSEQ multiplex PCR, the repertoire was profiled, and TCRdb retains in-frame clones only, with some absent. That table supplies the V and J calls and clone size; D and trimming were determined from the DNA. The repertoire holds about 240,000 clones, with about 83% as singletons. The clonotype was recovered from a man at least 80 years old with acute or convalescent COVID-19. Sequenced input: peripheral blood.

CDR3 in DNA: TGTGCCAGCAGCCCAACTAGCAGGGTGGGGACTGAAGCTTTCTTT. Its protein product is CASSPTSRVGTEAFF. The rearrangement joins TRBV3-1 (or the pseudogene TRBV3-2) to TRBJ1-1, with TRBD1 as a possible D gene (5 bases). Looked up from germline, CDR1 is LGHDT and CDR2 is YNNKEL (reference sequence). CDR3 length: 15 residues. V was shortened by 4 bases and J by 5 bases, with 17 bases between the two germline ends.